A selection of T cell receptor beta chains follows, all from one sample in a study of cytomegalovirus exposure and HLA in healthy donors. Sequencing was performed with immunoSEQ multiplex PCR; in TCRdb, only in-frame clones are kept and a portion is missing. The sample holds about 180,000 clones, under 85% seen once. Sequenced sample: PBMCs. These receptors all come from a male donor in good health and CMV-seronegative. The CDR3 runs from the conserved cysteine through the conserved F or W. The order of the fields is D gene, V gene, clone size, J gene, CDR3 DNA, CDR3 protein. A D gene is named only where the DNA matches it firmly. For some rows the clone size is stated as once, few or many, or as a class when expanded; others skip it.

NA	TRBV28	NA	TRBJ2-7	TGTGCCAGCAGCTTAACAGGTTACTCCTACGAGCAGTACTTC	CASSLTGYSYEQYF
TRBD1	TRBV9	few	TRBJ2-1	TGTGCCAGCAGCCCCCGACCGGGACAGGGGTACAATGAGCAGTTCTTC	CASSPRPGQGYNEQFF
NA	TRBV15	NA	TRBJ1-1	TGTGCCACCAGCGGTTCTGGGGGGGCACGATGGACTGAAGCTTTCTTT	CATSGSGGARWTEAFF
TRBD1	TRBV28	NA	TRBJ2-2	TGTGCCAGCAGGATACACAGGGGAGATACCGGGGAGCTGTTTTTT	CASRIHRGDTGELFF
NA	TRBV7-6	NA	TRBJ1-1	TGTGCCAGCAGCCTGGACAGAAACACTGAAGCTTTCTTT	CASSLDRNTEAFF
NA	TRBV7-9	NA	TRBJ1-1	TGTGCCAGCAGCCCGCCACAGGGGAACACTGAAGCTTTCTTT	CASSPPQGNTEAFF
NA	TRBV29-1	few	TRBJ2-5	TGCAGCGTTGAAGTGGGGGGGCGGGGAGAGACCCAGTACTTC	CSVEVGGRGETQYF
NA	TRBV7-9	NA	TRBJ1-4	TGTGCCAGCAGCGCGACTTCAACTAATGAAAAACTGTTTTTT	CASSATSTNEKLFF
NA	TRBV4-2	NA	TRBJ2-1	TGTGCCAGCAGCCAAGATAGATCGCGGAATGAGCAGTTCTTC	CASSQDRSRNEQFF
NA	TRBV5-1	NA	TRBJ2-7	TGCGCCAGCAGCTTGGGGGGCGTTTCCTACGAGCAGTACTTC	CASSLGGVSYEQYF
NA	TRBV7-9	once	TRBJ1-4	TGTGCCAGCAGCTCCAACGGCCGACTACTAACTAATGAAAAACTGTTTTTT	CASSSNGRLLTNEKLFF
TRBD1	TRBV28	NA	TRBJ1-5	TGTGCCAGCAGTTCTGGACAGGGCGATCAGCCCCAGCATTTT	CASSSGQGDQPQHF
NA	TRBV6-6	NA	TRBJ1-1	TGTACCAGCAGCCGGAGGAGGGACACTGAAGCTTTCTTT	CTSSRRRDTEAFF
NA	TRBV5-1	NA	TRBJ2-6	TGCGCCAGCAGCAGCCGCTCTGGGGCCAACGTCCTGACTTTC	CASSSRSGANVLTF
NA	TRBV27	NA	TRBJ2-1	TGTGCCAGCAGTGTCAACTCCTACAATGAGCAGTTCTTC	CASSVNSYNEQFF
NA	TRBV6-1	NA	TRBJ1-2	TGTGCCAGCAGACTTAAGGGGAGGGGCGGCTACACCTTC	CASRLKGRGGYTF
NA	TRBV6-6	NA	TRBJ2-7	TGTGCCAGCAGTTCCAGGGGTTACGAGCAGTACTTC	CASSSRGYEQYF
TRBD1	TRBV5-1	NA	TRBJ1-3	TGCGCCAGCAGCTTGGAGGGGACAGCTGGAAACACCATATATTTT	CASSLEGTAGNTIYF
TRBD1	TRBV6-5	NA	TRBJ2-7	TGTGCCAGCAGTCCGTGGACAGGGGATGAGGGCGAGCAGTACTTC	CASSPWTGDEGEQYF
NA	TRBV5-4	NA	TRBJ2-1	TGTGCCAGCAGCTGGAGCTCCTACAATGAGCAGTTCTTC	CASSWSSYNEQFF
TRBD1	TRBV4-1	NA	TRBJ1-2	TGCGCCAGCAGCCCGGGACAGGGGCCCAACTATGGCTACACCTTC	CASSPGQGPNYGYTF
TRBD2	TRBV10-3	few	TRBJ2-1	TGTGCCATCAGTACGGTTAGGACTAGCGGAGGCTCCTACAATGAGCAGTTCTTC	CAISTVRTSGGSYNEQFF
TRBD2	TRBV6-6	few	TRBJ2-4	TGTGCCAGCACCTTAGCGGGGGGGTACATTCAGTACTTC	CASTLAGGYIQYF
NA	TRBV6-1	NA	TRBJ1-5	TGTGCCAGCAGCGATAACGCTAATAGCAATCAGCCCCAGCATTTT	CASSDNANSNQPQHF
TRBD1	TRBV6-5	NA	TRBJ1-5	TGTGCCAGCAGTTCCAGGACAGGTAGCAATCAGCCCCAGCATTTT	CASSSRTGSNQPQHF
TRBD1	TRBV5-1	NA	TRBJ1-1	TGCGCCAGCACCAGGGACAGGCCTGGGAACACTGAAGCTTTCTTT	CASTRDRPGNTEAFF
TRBD1	TRBV28	NA	TRBJ2-5	TGTGCCAGCAGCCCGGACAGGGCTAGAGAGACCCAGTACTTC	CASSPDRARETQYF
NA	TRBV28	NA	TRBJ1-2	TGTGCCAGCAGTTCACACTTAGCGGGGGGCGCCCTCTATGGCTACACCTTC	CASSSHLAGGALYGYTF
TRBD2	TRBV7-8	NA	TRBJ2-7	TGTGCCGCGGGGGGCGGGACCTCCTACGAGCAGTACTTC	CAAGGGTSYEQYF
NA	TRBV4-1	NA	TRBJ1-5	TGCGCCAGCAGTCTTCACGACAGTCTCAATCAGCCCCAGCATTTT	CASSLHDSLNQPQHF
NA	TRBV6-6	NA	TRBJ1-2	TGTGCCAGCAGTTACCCCCCCGGGGGGGTGGACTATGGCTACACCTTC	CASSYPPGGVDYGYTF
TRBD1	TRBV9	NA	TRBJ2-7	TGTGCCAGCAGCCCACGACAGGGCTACTACGAGCAGTACTTC	CASSPRQGYYEQYF
TRBD2	TRBV6-4	few	TRBJ2-1	TGTGCCAGCAGTGACTCGACTAGCACTGAGCAGTTCTTC	CASSDSTSTEQFF
NA	TRBV7-9	NA	TRBJ2-7	TGTTCCAGCAGCTTACAGGGCGAGCAGTACTTC	CSSSLQGEQYF
NA	TRBV7-6	NA	TRBJ1-1	TGTGCCAGCAGCTTAGCGGGCGCCACTGAAGCTTTCTTT	CASSLAGATEAFF
TRBD2	TRBV10-3	NA	TRBJ2-7	TGTGCCATCAGTGACCCTTCACGGGAGGCCCACGAGCAGTACTTC	CAISDPSREAHEQYF
NA	TRBV10-3	NA	TRBJ2-7	TGTGCCATCAGTGAGTCGGGGACTGTTTATCGGGACTTC	CAISESGTVYRDF
NA	TRBV6-5	once	TRBJ1-5	TGTGCCAGCAGTACCCAACAGGGACAGCCCCAGCATTTT	CASSTQQGQPQHF
NA	TRBV12-5	few	TRBJ1-5	TGTGCTAGTGGTTGGGGAGGCGATCAGCCCCAGCATTTT	CASGWGGDQPQHF
NA	TRBV27	NA	TRBJ2-1	TGTGCCAGCAGTCCGACTAGTCTCGCGCAGTTCTTC	CASSPTSLAQFF
NA	TRBV30	NA	TRBJ1-1	TGTGCCTGGAGCAGGACGGGGAAAAACACTGAAGCTTTCTTT	CAWSRTGKNTEAFF
NA	TRBV6-4	NA	TRBJ2-1	TGTGCCAGCAGTCCGGGGAGCTCCTACAATGAGCAGTTCTTC	CASSPGSSYNEQFF
NA	TRBV7-6	NA	TRBJ1-3	TGTGCCAGCAGCTTACGGGAAGTGGGGGGTGGAAACACCATATATTTT	CASSLREVGGGNTIYF
NA	TRBV28	NA	TRBJ1-6	TGTGCCAGCAGTTTAGTCGGGAGCACACAGACAGACTCCTATAATTCACCCCTCCACTTT	CASSLVGSTQTDSYNSPLHF
TRBD1	TRBV29-1	NA	TRBJ1-4	TGCAGCGTTTCAGACAGGGGAAATGAAAAACTGTTTTTT	CSVSDRGNEKLFF
NA	TRBV6-6	NA	TRBJ1-6	TGTGCCAGCAGTCCCCCAGGGCCCAATTCACCCCTCCACTTT	CASSPPGPNSPLHF
TRBD2	TRBV6-6	NA	TRBJ2-1	TGTGCCAGCAGTCACGGGACTAGCGGGGCCAATGAGCAGTTCTTC	CASSHGTSGANEQFF
NA	TRBV6-4	few	TRBJ1-6	TGTGCCAGCAGTGAGGACTCCGGCGGTAATTCACCCCTCCACTTT	CASSEDSGGNSPLHF
NA	TRBV19	NA	TRBJ2-3	TGTGCCAGTACTCGGGCGGGTGTCCCCACAGATACGCAGTATTTT	CASTRAGVPTDTQYF
NA	TRBV15	NA	TRBJ2-1	TGTGCCACCAGCAGCCCTAACCAGCCGGGTGAGCAGTTCTTC	CATSSPNQPGEQFF
TRBD1	TRBV4-2	NA	TRBJ1-2	TGTGCCAGCAGCCAAGGGGGGACAGGGACCCGAGGTAACTATGGCTACACCTTC	CASSQGGTGTRGNYGYTF
NA	TRBV19	NA	TRBJ1-2	TGTGCCAGTAGTATAGGGGAGCACTATGGCTACACCTTC	CASSIGEHYGYTF
NA	TRBV7-9	once	TRBJ1-5	TGTGCCAGCAGCTTATTTCCCGATCAGCCCCAGCATTTT	CASSLFPDQPQHF
NA	TRBV6-5	NA	TRBJ1-5	TGTGCCAGCAGCTCGGACAGTTATAGCAATCAGCCCCAGCATTTT	CASSSDSYSNQPQHF
NA	TRBV6-6	NA	TRBJ1-2	TGTGCCAGCAGTTTGACGGGGTTATATGGCTACACCTTC	CASSLTGLYGYTF